The 9 T cell receptor beta chains presented below share a single source sample, sequenced in a study of blood T cell repertoires in COVID-19. The method was immunoSEQ multiplex PCR; TCRdb's version includes in-frame clones alone and lacks a portion of them. The repertoire holds around 300,000 clones, with approximately 91% as singletons. What was sequenced was peripheral blood. Receptors originate from a woman in her thirties with COVID-19, enrolled during active disease.

The rearrangement joins TRBV9 to TRBJ2-1, with 12 bases fitting TRBD1. This CDR3 region has 17 residues. Germline-derived CDR1 and CDR2 are SGDLS and YYNGEE. V lost 4 bases to trimming and J lost 3 bases; unmatched junction nucleotides: 8. This CDR3 reads CASSPGTGGGGYNEQFF. CDR3 DNA: TGTGCCAGCAGCCCTGGGACAGGGGGCGGCGGCTACAATGAGCAGTTCTTC.

V is TRBV7-8 and J is TRBJ2-7; weak D call: TRBD2 (8 bases). Trimming cost V 1 base and J 4 bases, with 26 bases left between them. The CDR3 spans 19 residues. Per germline, CDR1 SGHVS and CDR2 FQNEAQ. CDR3 loop: CASSLEVTGFVAGKYEQYF. CDR3 coding DNA: TGTGCCAGCAGCTTAGAGGTGACAGGGTTTGTAGCGGGAAAGTACGAGCAGTACTTC.

CDR3 DNA sequence: TGTGCCAGCAGCTCCGAGGGCGGACCTAGCACAGATACGCAGTATTTT. As protein: CASSSEGGPSTDTQYF. The chain carries TRBV5-8 and TRBJ2-3; TRBD2 might be the D (5 bases). Deletions cut 3 bases from V and 0 bases from J, with 14 bases between. CDR1 is SGHTS, CDR2 YDEGEE, per germline. The CDR3 covers 16 residues.

This clone was observed a few times. CDR3 amino acids: CASSLGQGGGYTF. CDR3 DNA: TGTGCCAGCAGCTTAGGACAGGGTGGTGGCTACACCTTC. The rearrangement uses TRBV11-2 and TRBJ1-2; 7 bases match TRBD1. V lost 1 base, J lost 7 bases, and 3 bases stayed unmatched. This CDR3 has 13 residues. Germline V gives CDR1 SGHAT, CDR2 FQNNGV.

The V gene is TRBV27, the J gene TRBJ1-5; TRBD1 aligns across 9 bases. The CDR3 has 17 amino acids. The V gene end was trimmed by 1 base and the J gene end by 5 bases; junction bases not matched to a gene: 9. CDR1 and CDR2 from the germline V gene are MNHEY and SMNVEV (reference sequence). The CDR3 protein is CASSLLMGGQGHQPQHF. CDR3 in DNA: TGTGCCAGCAGTTTATTGATGGGGGGACAGGGCCATCAGCCCCAGCATTTT.

V is TRBV27 and J is TRBJ1-2; D may be TRBD1 (6 bases). Trimming removed 5 bases at V and 5 bases at J, with 18 bases between. This CDR3 contains 15 residues. Germline assignment: CDR1 MNHEY and CDR2 SMNVEV (reference sequence). The CDR3 DNA reads as TGTGCCAGCAGTCCGTCGCGGACAGAAATTTATGGCTACACCTTC. It is translated as CASSPSRTEIYGYTF.

The chain couples TRBV28 to TRBJ1-2, with 7 bases lining up with TRBD1. The V gene end was trimmed by 4 bases and the J gene end by 2 bases; junction bases not matched to a gene: 4. The CDR3 totals 14 residues. The germline gives CDR1 MDHEN, CDR2 SYDVKM. CDR3 in DNA: TGTGCCAGCAGTTCTACAGGGGTCAACTATGGCTACACCTTC. It encodes CASSSTGVNYGYTF.

This clone showed up just once. The CDR3 spells CASSEALRGHGYTF. As DNA, the CDR3 is TGTGCCAGCAGTGAAGCGCTCAGGGGGCATGGCTACACCTTC. The V gene is TRBV6-1, the J gene TRBJ1-2, with 8 bases that match TRBD1. The CDR3 extends over 14 amino acids. V lost 0 bases to trimming and J lost 6 bases; unmatched junction nucleotides: 3. The germline V gene encodes CDR1 MNHNS and CDR2 SASEGT.

CDR3 coding DNA: TGTGCCAGCAGCGAGGACAGGATGAACACTGAAGCTTTCTTT. Translation gives CASSEDRMNTEAFF. The J gene is TRBJ1-1, the V gene TRBV9; TRBD1 aligns across 7 bases. The V gene's germline CDR1 is SGDLS and CDR2 YYNGEE. The CDR3 runs to 14 residues. With 3 bases clipped from V and 0 bases from J, the junction kept 2 bases outside the gene matches.